These 6 T cell receptor beta chains share one sample of origin, sequenced in a study of cytomegalovirus exposure and HLA in healthy donors. PCR primers comprised 60 Vbeta and 13 Jbeta primers. TCRdb's copy holds only in-frame clones and misses some; the assay was immunoSEQ multiplex PCR. Here the sample spans some 140,000 clones, 70% to 75% being singletons. Specimen: PBMCs. These receptors were taken from a woman aged 40-49 years in good health and CMV-seronegative.

About this clone: One end of the junction is discordant with germline, which a read error may explain. CDR3: CAIGDRETDTQYF. The DNA of the CDR3 is TGTGCCATCGGTGACAGGGAAACAGATACGCAGTATTTT. The chain carries TRBV10-3 and TRBJ2-3, with 7 positions matching TRBD1. The germline CDR1 and CDR2 sequences are ENHRY and SYGVKD. The CDR3 has 13 amino acids.

The V call is TRBV19, the J call TRBJ2-6, with 8 bases matching TRBD2. Unmatched junction bases numbered 12, after V lost 5 bases and J lost 0 bases. CDR1 is LNHDA, CDR2 SQIVND, per germline (reference sequence). This CDR3 spans 19 amino acids. CDR3 loop: CASSLSAGGSNSGANVLTF. The CDR3 DNA sequence: TGTGCCAGTAGTCTCTCCGCGGGGGGTTCTAACTCTGGGGCCAACGTCCTGACTTTC.

V is TRBV6-1 and J is TRBJ1-2; TRBD1 aligns across 9 bases. The germline CDR1 and CDR2 sequences are MNHNS and SASEGT. There are 14 residues in the CDR3. V trimming: 5 bases; J trimming: 6 bases; junction bases outside the gene matches: 7. The CDR3 sequence: CASSPRTGENGYTF. The CDR3 coding sequence is TGTGCCAGCAGTCCTCGGACAGGGGAGAATGGCTACACCTTC.

The chain is built from TRBV4-1 and TRBJ1-1; TRBD1 agrees at 7 bases. CDR1 MGHRA and CDR2 YSYEKL come from the germline V gene. The CDR3 extends over 14 amino acids. The J segment lost 3 bases and the V segment lost 3 bases, leaving 4 bases of the junction unmatched. The CDR3 sequence is CASSHVTGDTEAFF. The DNA of the CDR3 is TGCGCCAGCAGCCATGTTACAGGGGACACTGAAGCTTTCTTT.

This clone was picked up a small number of times. This rearrangement joins TRBV6-5 to TRBJ1-6; possibly TRBD1 for D (6 bases). The CDR3 is 16 amino acids. Germline V gene lookup returns CDR1 MNHEY and CDR2 SVGAGI. Trimming removed 1 base from V and 15 bases from J, with 22 bases in between. DNA of the CDR3: TGTGCCAGCAGTTACTTTTCCCAACAGGGCGGATCCGGCCTCCACTTT. This codes for CASSYFSQQGGSGLHF.

This clone has more than one count but fewer than ten. The V gene is TRBV4-1, the J gene TRBJ1-5; 8 bases are shared with TRBD1. The CDR3 spans 14 residues. Unmatched junction bases numbered 4, after V lost 3 bases and J lost 6 bases. The germline gives CDR1 MGHRA, CDR2 YSYEKL. The CDR3 loop is CASSQDRVPQPQHF. CDR3 bases: TGCGCCAGCAGCCAGGACAGGGTCCCTCAGCCCCAGCATTTT.